This T cell receptor beta chain was found in a study of blood T cell repertoires in COVID-19. Whole-study context: COVID-19 samples collected from the United States, Italy and Spain covered acute and convalescent phases. T cells, B-cell-depleted T cells, or PBMCs provided the cDNA or gDNA that served as material.

Per the authors' pipeline: Estimation of nucleated cell counts relied on the amplification of reference gene primers. Sequenced by immunoSEQ multiplex PCR; TCRdb stores in-frame clones only, minus some. V and J calls plus clone size are reproduced from that table; the DNA served to infer D and trimming. The data hold approximately 200,000 clones, with 75% to 85% observed a single time. The germline CDR1 and CDR2 sequences are SGHDT and YYEEEE. Trimming cost V 0 bases and J 1 base; bases outside gene matches: 12. This CDR3 region has 18 residues. The sequence was obtained from a woman aged 50 to 60 with acute or convalescent COVID-19. Sequencing input: peripheral blood. V gene TRBV5-6 combines with J gene TRBJ1-1, with 7 bases aligning to TRBD1. The CDR3 reads CASSLGVFRTGPNTEAFF. The CDR3 nucleotides read TGTGCCAGCAGCTTGGGTGTATTCCGGACAGGTCCGAACACTGAAGCTTTCTTT.